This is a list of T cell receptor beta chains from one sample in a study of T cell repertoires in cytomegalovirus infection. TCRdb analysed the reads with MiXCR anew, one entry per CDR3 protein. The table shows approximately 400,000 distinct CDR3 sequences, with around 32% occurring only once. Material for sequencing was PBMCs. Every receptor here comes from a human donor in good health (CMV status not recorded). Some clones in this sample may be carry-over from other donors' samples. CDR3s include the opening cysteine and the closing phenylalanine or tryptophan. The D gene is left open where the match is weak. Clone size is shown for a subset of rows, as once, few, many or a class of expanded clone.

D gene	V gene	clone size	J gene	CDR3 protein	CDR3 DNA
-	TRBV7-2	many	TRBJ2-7	CASSFGPSEQYF	TGTGCCAGCAGCTTTGGGCCCTCCGAGCAGTACTTC
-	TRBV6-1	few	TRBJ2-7	CASSTVNKPYEQYF	TGTGCCAGCAGCACCGTGAATAAACCCTACGAGCAGTACTTC
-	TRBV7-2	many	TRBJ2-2	CATRQRVNTGELFF	TGTGCCACACGACAAAGAGTAAACACCGGGGAGCTGTTTTTT
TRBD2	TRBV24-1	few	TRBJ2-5	CATSAAGRAQYF	TGTGCCACCAGTGCGGCCGGGAGGGCCCAGTACTTC
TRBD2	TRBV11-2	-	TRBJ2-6	CASSKLAGSGANVLTF	TGTGCCAGCAGCAAACTAGCGGGGTCTGGGGCCAACGTCCTGACTTTC
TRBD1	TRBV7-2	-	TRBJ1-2	CASSFRDREGYGYTF	TGTGCCAGCAGTTTCCGGGACAGGGAGGGCTATGGCTACACCTTC
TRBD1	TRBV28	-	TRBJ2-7	CASRKGQVIYEQYF	TGTGCCAGCAGAAAGGGACAGGTCATCTACGAGCAGTACTTC
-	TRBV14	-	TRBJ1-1	CASSQDRDAFF	TGTGCCAGCAGCCAAGACAGGGACGCTTTCTTT
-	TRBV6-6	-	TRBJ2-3	CASSPRGFSTDTQYF	TGTGCCAGCAGCCCCCGCGGGTTTAGCACAGATACGCAGTATTTT
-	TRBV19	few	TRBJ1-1	CASSMSKTEAFF	TGTGCCAGTAGTATGAGTAAGACTGAAGCTTTCTTT
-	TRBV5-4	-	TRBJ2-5	CASSPRTEKETQYF	TGTGCCAGCAGCCCGAGGACAGAGAAAGAGACCCAGTACTTC
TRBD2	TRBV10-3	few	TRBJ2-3	CAKSGVRGGHTDTQYF	TGTGCCAAATCGGGTGTGCGCGGGGGGCACACAGATACGCAGTATTTT
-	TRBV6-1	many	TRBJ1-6	CASSGGAPLHF	TGTGCCAGCAGTGGAGGTGCACCCCTCCACTTT
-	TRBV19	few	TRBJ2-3	CASKPRPGDTQYF	TGTGCCAGTAAACCCAGGCCAGGTGATACGCAGTATTTT
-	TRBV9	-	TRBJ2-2	CASSVANPSLNTGELFF	TGTGCCAGCAGCGTAGCGAACCCTTCCTTGAACACCGGGGAGCTGTTTTTT
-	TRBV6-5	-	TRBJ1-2	CASSYGLGGGYGYTF	TGTGCCAGCAGTTACGGTCTGGGGGGCGGCTATGGCTACACCTTC
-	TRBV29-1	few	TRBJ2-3	CSTKTGSTSIGTDTQYF	TGCAGCACGAAGACAGGTTCCACCTCCATCGGCACAGATACGCAGTATTTT
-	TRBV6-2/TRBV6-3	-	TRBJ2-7	CASSPSRGVSYEQYF	TGTGCCAGCAGTCCATCCAGGGGGGTGTCCTACGAGCAGTACTTC
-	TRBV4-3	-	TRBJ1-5	CASSQTGGSYTQPQHF	TGCGCCAGCAGCCAGACCGGGGGCAGTTACACGCAGCCCCAGCATTTT
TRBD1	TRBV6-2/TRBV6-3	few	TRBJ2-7	CASTRTGGYEQYF	TGTGCCAGCACTCGGACAGGGGGCTACGAGCAGTACTTC
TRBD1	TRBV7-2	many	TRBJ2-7	CATRTGAYEQYF	TGTGCCACCCGGACAGGGGCCTACGAGCAGTACTTC
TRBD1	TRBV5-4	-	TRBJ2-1	CASSLESTGAYNEQFF	TGTGCCAGCAGCTTGGAGTCGACAGGGGCCTACAATGAGCAGTTCTTC
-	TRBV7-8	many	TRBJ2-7	CASSLDVQISYEQYF	TGTGCCAGCAGCTTAGATGTTCAGATCTCCTACGAGCAGTACTTC
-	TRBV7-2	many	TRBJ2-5	CASSLGRLPETQYF	TGTGCCAGCAGCTTAGGGAGGCTGCCGGAGACCCAGTACTTC
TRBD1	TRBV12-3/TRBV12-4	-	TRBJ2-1	CASSPGTGAHNEQFF	TGTGCCAGCAGTCCCGGGACAGGGGCCCACAATGAGCAGTTCTTC
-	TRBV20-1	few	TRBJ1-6	CSPQPPGLYNSPLHF	TGCAGCCCTCAGCCCCCGGGTCTCTATAATTCACCCCTCCACTTT
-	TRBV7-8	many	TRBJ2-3	CASSLELQLLF	TGTGCCAGCAGCCTAGAGCTCCAACTCCTCTTT
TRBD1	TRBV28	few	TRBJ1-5	CASSPKDRVSLLYSNQPQHF	TGTGCCAGCAGTCCCAAGGACAGGGTCTCTCTATTATATAGCAATCAGCCCCAGCATTTT
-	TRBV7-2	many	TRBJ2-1	CASSFTSYNEQFF	TGTGCCAGCAGCTTCACCAGTTACAATGAGCAGTTCTTC
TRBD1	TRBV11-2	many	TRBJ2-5	CASSSGQGRETQYF	TGTGCCAGCAGCTCAGGACAGGGCCGAGAGACCCAGTACTTC